The 22 T cell receptor beta chains reported below all come from one sample, sequenced in a study of cytomegalovirus exposure and HLA in healthy donors. Use of 60 Vbeta and 13 Jbeta primers characterized the PCR. Produced via immunoSEQ multiplex PCR; TCRdb's table is partial and in-frame only. The table shows about 170,000 clones, with approximately 84% occurring only once. The specimen was PBMCs. Source of these receptors: a man between 18 and 35 years old in good health and CMV-seropositive.

The chain links TRBV5-1 to TRBJ2-2; a weak D match, TRBD2 (5 bases). There are 14 residues in the CDR3. Germline V gene sequence: CDR1 SGHRS, CDR2 YFSETQ. The V gene lost 4 bases and the J gene lost 0 bases, with 7 bases spanning the gap. Written as DNA, the CDR3 is TGCGCCAGCAGCAGCGGTTCGAACACCGGGGAGCTGTTTTTT. Amino acids: CASSSGSNTGELFF.

The chain has TRBV6-5 and TRBJ1-1; a weak D match, TRBD1 (6 bases). The CDR3 sequence is 15 residues long. Trimming cost V 3 bases and J 0 bases, with 11 bases left between them. The germline V gene encodes CDR1 MNHEY and CDR2 SVGAGI. Here the CDR3 DNA reads TGTGCCAGCAGTTATACGACAGGACTGAACACTGAAGCTTTCTTT. Protein: CASSYTTGLNTEAFF.

The chain is built from TRBV6-5 and TRBJ2-3, with D perhaps TRBD1 (8 bases). CDR1 MNHEY and CDR2 SVGAGI come from the germline V gene. CDR3 length: 14 amino acids. V was pared by 9 bases and J by 3 bases, with 16 bases between. The CDR3 region is CASSVQGGTDTQYF. In DNA form, the CDR3 reads TGTGCCAGTTCGGTACAGGGGGGGACAGATACGCAGTATTTT.

The chain joins TRBV6-5 to TRBJ2-5; the match to TRBD2 covers 12 bases. The CDR3 contains 14 residues. Germline V lookup: CDR1 MNHEY, CDR2 SVGAGI. V gave up 6 bases and J gave up 3 bases; unmatched junction bases: 2. The CDR3 sequence is CASSLAGGKETQYF. In DNA form, the CDR3 reads TGTGCCAGCAGCCTAGCGGGGGGGAAAGAGACCCAGTACTTC.

Note on this clone: Additional DNA sequences in this sample encode the identical CDR3. This chain connects TRBV4-2 to TRBJ2-3, with TRBD2 as a possible D gene (5 bases). CDR3 size: 18 residues. The V and J ends lost 3 bases and 6 bases respectively, with 25 bases between them. Germline loops: CDR1 LGHNA, CDR2 YNFKEQ. The CDR3 nucleotides read TGTGCCAGCAGCCAGATCTCTTATGAGGGTCTTCTTACGGATACGCAGTATTTT. Translated, it gives CASSQISYEGLLTDTQYF.

This clone was detected only a few times. In DNA form, the CDR3 reads TGTGCCAGCACCTCAGGGAACTCCTACAATGAGCAGTTCTTC. Amino acid sequence: CASTSGNSYNEQFF. This sequence joins TRBV7-6 and TRBJ2-1; the D gene is possibly TRBD1 (5 bases). The CDR3 extends over 14 amino acids. CDR1 is SGHVS and CDR2 is FNYEAQ in the germline V gene. The germline V and J ends were trimmed by 7 bases and 0 bases, with 10 bases remaining between them.

As regards this clone: The identical CDR3 is also encoded by other nucleotide sequences in the sample. This sequence joins TRBV4-2 and TRBJ2-7, with TRBD2 matching over 8 bases. CDR1 and CDR2 from the germline V gene are LGHNA and YNFKEQ. CDR3 length: 16 residues. With V trimmed by 0 bases and J by 3 bases, 7 bases remained unmatched. The CDR3 is CASSQEGGLVNYEQYF. CDR3 bases: TGTGCCAGCAGCCAAGAAGGGGGACTAGTAAACTACGAGCAGTACTTC.

V is TRBV11-2 and J is TRBJ2-1, with 10 bases aligning to TRBD2. Germline CDR1 is SGHAT and CDR2 is FQNNGV. CDR3 length: 14 amino acids. Trimming took 0 bases from V and 10 from J; bases not matched to a gene: 3. CDR3 DNA sequence: TGTGCCAGCAGCTTAGATGGACTAGCGGACGAGCAGTTCTTC. This codes for CASSLDGLADEQFF. Looking up the rest from reference TRBV11-2 and TRBJ2-1 gives the full variable domain: EAGVAQSPRYKIIEKRQSVAFWCNPISGHATLYWYQQILGQGPKLLIQFQNNGVVDDSQLPKDRFSAERLKGVDSTLKIQPAKLEDSAVYLCASSLDGLADEQFFGPGTRLTVL.

The rearrangement joins TRBV7-8 to TRBJ2-3; no clear D. Germline lookup yields CDR1 SGHVS and CDR2 FQNEAQ. V was trimmed by 2 bases and J by 2 bases, leaving 11 bases between them. This CDR3 is built from 15 residues. The CDR3 DNA reads TGTGCCAGCAGCTTAAACCTAGTCGACACAGATACGCAGTATTTT. Amino acids: CASSLNLVDTDTQYF.

This chain joins TRBV18 and TRBJ2-6, with 9 bases lining up with TRBD1. With V trimmed by 4 bases and J by 1 base, 8 bases remained unmatched. The CDR3 spans 18 residues. CDR1 is KGHSH, CDR2 LQKENI, per germline. The CDR3, as DNA: TGTGCCAGCTCACTGAACAGGGGGCATTTATCTGGGGCCAACGTCCTGACTTTC. Encoded protein: CASSLNRGHLSGANVLTF. The full variable domain, rest sourced from reference TRBV18 and TRBJ2-6, is NAGVMQNPRHLVRRRGQEARLRCSPMKGHSHVYWYRQLPEEGLKFMVYLQKENIIDESGMPKERFSAEFPKEGPSILRIQQVVRGDSAAYFCASSLNRGHLSGANVLTFGAGSRLTVL.

V is TRBV6-4 and J is TRBJ1-2; 8 positions agree with TRBD1. The CDR3 totals 15 residues. The V gene's germline CDR1 is MRHNA and CDR2 SNTAGT. Germline trimming cut 0 bases from V and 6 bases from J; bases unmatched to any gene: 6. The CDR3 DNA sequence: TGTGCCAGCAGTGACTCGTACCAGGGGGCGCATGGCTACACCTTC. It yields the protein CASSDSYQGAHGYTF.

J is TRBJ1-2 and V is TRBV6-5; 9 nucleotides align to TRBD1. Germline V CDR1 and CDR2: MNHEY, SVGAGI. The CDR3 is made up of 13 amino acids. V was clipped by 6 bases and J by 7 bases; unmatched bases: 6. The CDR3 DNA reads as TGTGCCAGCAGGCGTACAGGGGGCCTTGGCTACACCTTC. It translates to CASRRTGGLGYTF.

The chain carries TRBV4-1 and TRBJ2-6, with a weak D call TRBD1 (6 bases). Between the trimmed V and J ends, which lost 1 base and 0 bases, there was a span of 22 bases. The CDR3 is 21 amino acids. Germline V gives CDR1 MGHRA, CDR2 YSYEKL. The CDR3 spells CASSQVGGWNREFSGANVLTF. CDR3 coding DNA: TGCGCCAGCAGCCAAGTTGGCGGGTGGAACAGGGAATTCTCTGGGGCCAACGTCCTGACTTTC.

The J gene is TRBJ2-4, the V gene TRBV6-1; weak D call: TRBD1 (6 bases). The CDR3 is 16 amino acids. Per the germline V gene, CDR1 is MNHNS and CDR2 is SASEGT. The V end was cut by 1 base, the J end by 1 base, with 11 bases between. The CDR3 here is CASSEGQGNAKNIQYF. The CDR3 bases are TGTGCCAGCAGTGAAGGGCAGGGGAACGCCAAAAACATTCAGTACTTC.

This clone was counted a single time. This sequence joins TRBV7-9 and TRBJ2-7, with 7 nucleotides matching TRBD1. The germline CDR1 and CDR2 sequences are SEHNR and FQNEAQ (reference sequence). The CDR3 sequence is 14 residues long. V shed 5 bases and J 3 bases; nucleotides not matched to a gene: 7. The CDR3 sequence: CASSLTTGSYEQYF. As DNA, the CDR3 is TGTGCCAGCAGCCTGACGACAGGGAGCTACGAGCAGTACTTC.

This clone has just a few counts. The V call is TRBV7-6, the J call TRBJ2-3; TRBD2 agrees at 12 bases. V dropped 5 bases and J dropped 0; count of bases not matched to a gene: 9. The CDR3 spans 18 residues. The V gene's germline CDR1 is SGHVS and CDR2 FNYEAQ. CDR3 amino acids: CASSRSGTSGFSTDTQYF. CDR3 nucleotide sequence: TGTGCCAGCAGCCGATCCGGGACTAGCGGGTTTAGCACAGATACGCAGTATTTT. The variable domain in full, with the rest retrieved from reference TRBV7-6 and TRBJ2-3, is GAGVSQSPRYKVTKRGQDVALRCDPISGHVSLYWYRQALGQGPEFLTYFNYEAQQDKSGLPNDRFSAERPEGSISTLTIQRTEQRDSAMYRCASSRSGTSGFSTDTQYFGPGTRLTVL.

This chain joins TRBV30 and TRBJ2-6; D is ambiguous. Germline lookup yields CDR1 GTSNPN and CDR2 SVGIG (reference sequence). Deletions cut 8 bases from V and 0 bases from J, with 14 bases between. CDR3 length: 15 amino acids. CDR3 loop: CAGSGGHSGANVLTF. CDR3 in DNA: TGTGCCGGAAGTGGCGGTCACTCTGGGGCCAACGTCCTGACTTTC.

CDR3 DNA: TGTGCCAGCAGCCCATTGGGGCCAGGGATAGATTCTGAAGCTTTCTTT. As protein: CASSPLGPGIDSEAFF. V usage is TRBV7-9 and J usage is TRBJ1-1, with TRBD1 as a possible D gene (5 bases). The CDR3 extends over 16 amino acids. Trimming pared 5 bases from V and 6 bases from J, leaving 22 bases between. CDR1 SEHNR and CDR2 FQNEAQ come from the germline V gene (reference sequence). Looking up the rest from reference TRBV7-9 and TRBJ1-1 gives the full variable domain: DTGVSQNPRHKITKRGQNVTFRCDPISEHNRLYWYRQTLGQGPEFLTYFQNEAQLEKSRLLSDRFSAERPKGSFSTLEIQRTEQGDSAMYLCASSPLGPGIDSEAFFGQGTRLTVV.

The chain is built from TRBV27 and TRBJ1-6; the D gene is possibly TRBD1 (5 bases). V lost 2 bases, J lost 7 bases, and 15 bases lay in between. This CDR3 comprises 16 residues. The V gene's germline CDR1 is MNHEY and CDR2 SMNVEV (reference sequence). The CDR3 DNA sequence: TGTGCCAGCAGTTTAGTTGATGGACATAAGAATTCACCCCTCCACTTT. It yields the protein CASSLVDGHKNSPLHF.

The CDR3 DNA reads as TGTGCCAGCTCACACGGGACAGGGGCCTACGAGCAGTACTTC. The encoded protein is CASSHGTGAYEQYF. The chain carries TRBV18 and TRBJ2-7, with TRBD1 matching over 10 bases. Germline trimming cut 4 bases from V and 2 bases from J; bases unmatched to any gene: 2. CDR1 and CDR2 (germline): KGHSH, LQKENI. The CDR3 has 14 amino acids.

J is TRBJ2-5 and V is TRBV2; D might be TRBD1 (6 bases). The V end lost 7 bases, the J end lost 5 bases, and 14 bases lay between the germline ends. Germline V gene sequence: CDR1 SNHLY, CDR2 FYNNEI. This CDR3 has 13 residues. Here the CDR3 reads CASTIQGGETQYF. CDR3 DNA sequence: TGTGCCAGCACAATACAGGGTGGGGAGACCCAGTACTTC.

This clone was counted a few times. The chain employs TRBV21-1 and TRBJ1-1. TRBV21-1 is reported as a pseudogene. The CDR3 sequence is 13 residues long. This chain's CDR3 is CASSIAPRDEAFF. CDR3 coding DNA: TGTGCCAGCAGCATCGCCCCCCGGGATGAAGCTTTCTTT.